The 14 T cell receptor beta chains presented below share a single source sample, sequenced in a study of OX40 agonist ivuxolimab in advanced cancers. TCRdb's table, derived via immunoSEQ multiplex PCR, lists solely in-frame clones and lacks some. This table has tens of thousands of clones, 65% to 85% appearing once. This specimen was CD4+ or CD8+ T cells sorted from blood, taken in a trial of the OX40 agonist ivuxolimab. All receptors derive from an adult with an advanced solid tumor such as melanoma, head and neck, liver or kidney cancer.

The chain recombines TRBV19 with TRBJ2-3, with a tentative D call TRBD1 (6 bases). The CDR3 consists of 15 residues. V was trimmed by 7 bases and J by 1 base, leaving 15 bases between them. Germline V CDR1 and CDR2: LNHDA, SQIVND (reference sequence). DNA for the CDR3: TGTGCCAGTAAACTACAGGGTACCCGCACAGATACGCAGTATTTT. Translated, it gives CASKLQGTRTDTQYF.

Written as DNA, the CDR3 is TGTGCCAGCAGCTTAGGGCAGAATCAGCCCCAGCATTTT. It codes for CASSLGQNQPQHF. The chain combines TRBV5-6 with TRBJ1-5; D not certain. Germline assignment: CDR1 SGHDT and CDR2 YYEEEE. The CDR3 consists of 13 residues. V lost 2 bases and J lost 4, with 7 bases in between.

This clone was counted a single time. The chain employs TRBV29-1 and TRBJ2-2, with 11 bases aligning to TRBD1. V was clipped by 4 bases and J by 1 base; unmatched bases: 2. The CDR3 extends over 15 amino acids. The germline V gene has CDR1 SQVTM and CDR2 ANQGSEA. The CDR3 sequence: CSVVDRGLNTGELFF. CDR3 bases: TGCAGCGTTGTGGACAGGGGGCTGAACACCGGGGAGCTGTTTTTT.

The V call is TRBV10-3, the J call TRBJ1-3; tentatively, D is TRBD1 (5 bases). Looked up from germline, CDR1 is ENHRY and CDR2 is SYGVKD. CDR3 length: 14 amino acids. The germline V and J ends were trimmed by 7 bases and 0 bases, with 10 bases remaining between them. CDR3 protein: CAIMGDSSGNTIYF. In DNA, the CDR3 is TGTGCCATCATGGGAGACAGCTCTGGAAACACCATATATTTT.

Here the CDR3 DNA reads TGTGCCAGCAGCTTAACCAGACTAGCGGGGCTCGGTGAGCAGTTCTTC. It yields the protein CASSLTRLAGLGEQFF. The chain has TRBV7-3 and TRBJ2-1; 11 bases fit TRBD2. Germline CDR1 reads SGHTA; CDR2 reads FQGTGA. V dropped 0 bases and J dropped 9; count of bases not matched to a gene: 7. The CDR3 extends over 16 amino acids.

The chain couples TRBV7-9 to TRBJ2-7; 9 nucleotides line up with TRBD2. CDR3 length equals 14 residues. CDR1 SEHNR and CDR2 FQNEAQ come from the germline V gene (reference sequence). The V gene end was trimmed by 5 bases and the J gene end by 5 bases; junction bases not matched to a gene: 7. The CDR3, as DNA: TGTGCCAGCAGCGCCATTCTAGCGGGGCACGAGCAGTACTTC. As protein: CASSAILAGHEQYF.

V and J are TRBV4-3 and TRBJ2-3; 10 bases are shared with TRBD2. Trimming cost V 0 bases and J 6 bases; bases outside gene matches: 6. The CDR3 extends over 16 amino acids. CDR1 LGHNA and CDR2 YSLEER come from the germline V gene. As DNA, the CDR3 is TGCGCCAGCAGCCAAGATAGGAGCGGGGGGGCTGATACGCAGTATTTT. Amino acids: CASSQDRSGGADTQYF.

The V gene is TRBV29-1, the J gene TRBJ1-1; 7 positions agree with TRBD1. CDR3 length: 13 residues. With V trimmed by 7 bases and J by 3 bases, 8 bases remained unmatched. Germline V gene lookup returns CDR1 SQVTM and CDR2 ANQGSEA. CDR3: CSARGRRDTEAFF. DNA of the CDR3: TGCAGCGCTAGGGGGCGACGGGACACTGAAGCTTTCTTT.

The chain uses TRBV28 and TRBJ1-2, with 7 bases aligning to TRBD1. Germline V gene sequence: CDR1 MDHEN, CDR2 SYDVKM. Trimming took 2 bases from V and 11 from J; bases not matched to a gene: 11. The CDR3 extends over 14 amino acids. The DNA of the CDR3 is TGTGCCAGCAGTTTACCCCAGGGGGAGGCAGGTTACACCTTC. Residues: CASSLPQGEAGYTF.

V is TRBV10-3 and J is TRBJ1-3, with 9 bases fitting TRBD1. The CDR3 consists of 15 residues. J lost 4 bases, V lost 1 base, and 2 bases had no gene match. Germline assignment: CDR1 ENHRY and CDR2 SYGVKD. The CDR3 loop is CAISELGQGGNTIYF. In nucleotides, the CDR3 is TGTGCCATCAGTGAGTTGGGACAGGGAGGAAACACCATATATTTT.

This chain joins TRBV9 and TRBJ2-1; possibly TRBD1 or TRBD2 for D (5 bases each). V was shortened by 3 bases and J by 1 base, with 8 bases between the two germline ends. The CDR3 runs 14 residues. Germline CDR1 is SGDLS and CDR2 is YYNGEE. The CDR3 nucleotides are TGTGCCAGCAGCGACGGGGCTTCCTACAATGAGCAGTTCTTC. The encoded protein is CASSDGASYNEQFF.

CDR3 nucleotides: TGTGCCAGCAGCCCAAAGGACAGTTGGTTCACAGATACGCAGTATTTT. Translating gives CASSPKDSWFTDTQYF. The chain is built from TRBV7-8 and TRBJ2-3, with a weak D call TRBD1 (6 bases). Trimming took 5 bases from V and 2 from J, leaving 17 bases between them. The CDR3 sequence is 16 residues long. Germline V CDR1 and CDR2: SGHVS, FQNEAQ.

This sequence joins TRBV7-2 and TRBJ1-2; D is undetermined. Trimming stripped 2 bases from V and 6 bases from J, with 16 bases between. The CDR3 runs 15 residues. Germline CDR1 reads SGHTA; CDR2 reads FQGNSA. This CDR3 reads CASSLIGGLVDGYTF. The CDR3 nucleotides are TGTGCCAGCAGCTTAATTGGAGGGCTGGTTGATGGCTACACCTTC. The entire variable domain, with the rest obtained from reference TRBV7-2 and TRBJ1-2, is as follows: GAGVSQSPSNKVTEKGKDVELRCDPISGHTALYWYRQSLGQGLEFLIYFQGNSAPDKSGLPSDRFSAERTGGSVSTLTIQRTQQEDSAVYLCASSLIGGLVDGYTFGSGTRLTVV.

J is TRBJ2-3 and V is TRBV5-6; either TRBD1 or TRBD2 may supply D (5 bases each). The CDR3 is 14 residues long. Trimming shortened V by 4 bases and J by 4 bases, and 13 bases separated the two germline ends. CDR1 is SGHDT, CDR2 YYEEEE, per germline. The CDR3 sequence is CASSLRGGPDTQYF. The CDR3 region has the DNA TGTGCCAGCAGCCTCCGGGGCGGGCCAGATACGCAGTATTTT.